This T cell receptor beta chain derives from a study of regulatory T cells in long-lasting Graves disease (dated by TCRdb to about 2021). Turning to the overall study: In the newly diagnosed Graves' disease group, patients had been taking antithyroid drugs for less than 3 months. TCR sequencing covered roughly 13 persistent and roughly 20 newly diagnosed Graves' disease patients, 33 samples in total. This study used TCR sequencing and RNA sequencing of peripheral blood to compare persistent Graves' disease patients against newly diagnosed Graves' disease patients. The study took place in China and was registered as a clinical trial.

What the study reported, not specific to this receptor: Persistent patients shared more public clonotypes among themselves (over 2,500) than newly diagnosed patients did (approximately 900). The small sample size was acknowledged by the authors as a limitation that may reduce accuracy. The study examined only peripheral blood because the primary lesion, thyroid tissue, could not be accessed. TRBV28, TRBJ1-2 and TRBJ2-5 were preferentially used in persistent disease, while TRBV20-1 and TRBJ2-1 were favored in newly diagnosed disease. Sequencing and analysis were restricted to the TCR beta chain. Compared with newly diagnosed patients, patients with persistent Graves' disease had lower TCR Shannon entropy and fewer highly expanded clones, which suggests clonal expansion.

The receptor library was made with multiplex PCR. TCRdb shows the sequencer as Illumina HiSeq 4000. To build TCR beta libraries, CDR3 regions were amplified by Arm-PCR using iRepertoire HTBI primers. Before sequencing, the PCR products went through gel purification. The original pipeline was this. Gene usage analysis of CDR3 amino acid clonotypes used the approximately 56 TRBV and more than 13 TRBJ segments found across samples. Filtered high-quality paired reads were merged into contigs using COPE and FqMerger. BLAST was used to align contigs to IMGT TRBV, TRBD and TRBJ reference genes, with CDR3 defined following IMGT. Any clonotype with a frequency above 0.1% was counted as a highly expanded clone. Repertoire diversity was measured by Shannon entropy, and V-J evenness by the Gini coefficient. Clonotypes shared by more than one individual were considered public. Using fastp at Q25 and MiXCR, TCRdb reprocessed the public reads and kept productive beta chains. Each entry merges the rows of one CDR3 protein and shows their most common DNA and genes. The V and J calls were not made by the authors but by TCRdb's processing. This sample has under 300,000 distinct CDR3 sequences in its table, and around 18% of those were observed once. Of the sample, more than 20% is held by the ten largest clones.

What the time point label conveys for this sample: newly diagnosed GD, antithyroid drugs for less than 3 months. For both TCR sequencing and RNA sequencing, RNA was extracted from PBMCs using TRIzol. The diagnosis of Graves' disease was made according to American Thyroid Association guidelines. Patients were recruited from an endocrinology department in Xi'an, China. Each patient gave 8.5 to 9.5 milliliters of peripheral blood, collected in an EDTA anticoagulant tube. Ficoll Paque Plus density gradient separation was used to isolate PBMCs, and no further T cell sorting was performed. An Agilent 2100 Bioanalyzer and agarose gel were used to check RNA quality, and a NanoDrop 2000 was used to measure RNA concentration. In this sample, this clonotype turned up many times. The antigen it recognizes is unknown. Qualities for individual bases were not recorded, and no much larger clone is one base off. The CDR3 covers 14 residues, taking in both the cysteine and the phenylalanine. Solely the CDR3 DNA is kept, with 42 bases framed from the first base. The germline ends are 7 bases apart after V is trimmed by 2 bases and J by 3 bases. Sequences SGHTA (CDR1) and FQGNSA (CDR2) are obtained from the germline V gene.

This TCR was recovered from a female donor with Graves disease. The sequences come from peripheral blood mononuclear cells (PBMCs), collected at new diagnosis, from a patient treated with antithyroid drugs. This chain joins TRBV7-2 to TRBJ2-2, with a tentative D gene TRBD1 over 5 matching bases. The DNA sequence is as follows: TGTGCCAGCAGCTTATGGACACACACCGGGGAGCTGTTTTTT. It translates to CASSLWTHTGELFF.